Sequencing of this TCR beta chain was carried out in a study of cytomegalovirus exposure and HLA in healthy donors. Findings and limits, study-wide: The authors reported that TCR beta sequences could predict HLA-A and HLA-B alleles. These predictions were accurate for most subjects in the first cohort.

CDR3 length: 14 residues. The ends were cut back, 4 bases at V and 4 bases at J, with 14 bases in the middle. Germline loops: CDR1 GTSNPN, CDR2 SVGIG (reference sequence). This PCR relied on a set of 60 Vbeta primers and 13 Jbeta primers. Profiling relied on immunoSEQ multiplex PCR, and the TCRdb table lists in-frame clones only, not all of them. This specimen shows around 100,000 clones; the ten leading clones hold 3% to 3.5%. Notes on this clone: The antigen is unknown.

This chain connects TRBV30 to TRBJ1-5, with D tentatively TRBD1 (5 bases). The receptor's source is a man aged 35 to 55 in good health and CMV-seronegative. Material for sequencing was PBMCs. This CDR3 reads CAWTRRGGNQPQHF. Written as DNA, the CDR3 is TGTGCCTGGACAAGGAGGGGTGGAAATCAGCCCCAGCATTTT.